A single sample is the source of the 13 T cell receptor beta chains below, sequenced in a study of cytomegalovirus exposure and HLA in healthy donors (dated by TCRdb to 2017 to 2019). Library preparation was by the immunoSEQ multiplex PCR assay. The table comes from immuneACCESS by way of TCRdb, which keeps in-frame sequences with V and J called. Part of the clones is missing from these tables; in studies checked, under half for an unresolved V gene and the rest for unknown reasons. The sample includes about 130,000 clones, with approximately 84% observed a single time. The top ten hold roughly 29% of the sample. The sample comprised PBMCs. The receptors derive from a man between 25 and 39 years old in good health and CMV-seropositive.

This clone was counted between two and nine times. The chain carries TRBV4-1 and TRBJ2-1; the match to TRBD2 covers 11 bases. There are 16 residues in the CDR3. With V trimmed by 6 bases and J by 1 base, 5 bases remained unmatched. CDR1 is MGHRA, CDR2 YSYEKL, per germline. The CDR3: CASSSTSGDSYNEQFF. DNA for the CDR3: TGCGCCAGCAGTTCGACTAGCGGGGATTCCTACAATGAGCAGTTCTTC.

This clone was detected only once. The J gene is TRBJ1-1, the V gene TRBV7-3, with D unresolved. The CDR3 consists of 14 residues. Germline CDR1 SGHTA, CDR2 FQGTGA. Trimming stripped 0 bases from V and 1 base from J, with 6 bases between. The CDR3 here is CASSLTGGNTEAFF. CDR3 bases: TGTGCCAGCAGCTTAACAGGCGGGAACACTGAAGCTTTCTTT.

The V and J genes are TRBV18 and TRBJ1-2, with a weak D call TRBD1 (6 bases). Germline V gene lookup returns CDR1 KGHSH and CDR2 LQKENI. CDR3 length equals 14 residues. Trimming took 3 bases from V and 8 from J, leaving 16 bases between them. Written as DNA, the CDR3 is TGTGCCAGCTCACCGGGGGCTCCCCTTGGGGGCTACACCTTC. Its translation is CASSPGAPLGGYTF.

This chain connects TRBV29-1 to TRBJ2-5; D may be TRBD1 (5 bases). The V gene's germline CDR1 is SQVTM and CDR2 ANQGSEA. The germline V and J ends were trimmed by 3 bases and 2 bases, with 10 bases remaining between them. CDR3 length: 13 amino acids. The CDR3 region has the DNA TGCAGCGTTGACCAGGACAAGCAAGAGACCCAGTACTTC. This encodes CSVDQDKQETQYF.

V usage is TRBV6-1 and J usage is TRBJ2-7, with D perhaps matching TRBD2 (5 bases). CDR3 length: 14 residues. Trimming removed 7 bases from V and 4 bases from J, with 17 bases in between. CDR1 and CDR2 (germline): MNHNS, SASEGT. As DNA, the CDR3 is TGTGCCAGCACCGAAGTGTCAGCGGCGTACGAGCAGTACTTC. It codes for CASTEVSAAYEQYF.

V is TRBV6-6 and J is TRBJ1-2; 7 bases fit TRBD1. Germline V gives CDR1 MNHNY, CDR2 SVGAGI (reference sequence). The CDR3 sequence is 14 residues long. Trimming at V came to 5 bases and at J to 8 bases, leaving 11 bases not matched to a gene. The CDR3 protein is CASSGETGFQGYTF. The CDR3, as DNA: TGTGCCAGCAGTGGAGAGACAGGGTTTCAAGGCTACACCTTC.

The J gene is TRBJ2-5, the V gene TRBV5-1; D may be TRBD2 (5 bases). V lost 2 bases and J lost 4, with 12 bases in between. CDR3 size: 14 residues. Germline CDR1 SGHRS, CDR2 YFSETQ. CDR3: CASSFGSGRETQYF. In nucleotides, the CDR3 is TGCGCCAGCAGCTTTGGTTCGGGGAGAGAGACCCAGTACTTC.

V usage is TRBV7-6 and J usage is TRBJ2-3, with D maybe TRBD2 (6 bases). The CDR3 spans 18 residues. CDR1 is SGHVS and CDR2 is FNYEAQ in the germline V gene. Trimming left V 1 base short and J 3 bases short, with 20 bases between. In DNA, the CDR3 is TGTGCCAGCAGCTTAGGGGGGATCGGGAGAATCGAGACAGATACGCAGTATTTT. It yields the protein CASSLGGIGRIETDTQYF. Complete variable domain (other parts from reference TRBV7-6 and TRBJ2-3): GAGVSQSPRYKVTKRGQDVALRCDPISGHVSLYWYRQALGQGPEFLTYFNYEAQQDKSGLPNDRFSAERPEGSISTLTIQRTEQRDSAMYRCASSLGGIGRIETDTQYFGPGTRLTVL.

The chain combines TRBV5-4 with TRBJ1-2, with 7 bases matching TRBD1. This CDR3 region has 14 residues. With V trimmed by 4 bases and J by 8 bases, 11 bases remained unmatched. Germline CDR1 is SGHNT and CDR2 is YYREEE (reference sequence). The CDR3 loop is CASSQTGTPSGYTF. In nucleotides, the CDR3 is TGTGCCAGCAGCCAGACAGGGACCCCCTCCGGCTACACCTTC. Drawing the rest from reference TRBV5-4 and TRBJ1-2, the complete variable domain is ETGVTQSPTHLIKTRGQQVTLRCSSQSGHNTVSWYQQALGQGPQFIFQYYREEENGRGNFPPRFSGLQFPNYSSELNVNALELDDSALYLCASSQTGTPSGYTFGSGTRLTVV.

The V gene is TRBV6-5, the J gene TRBJ1-3, with TRBD1 identical over 8 bases. The CDR3 runs 15 residues. After removal of 2 bases from V and 3 bases from J, the junction contained 3 bases not matched to a gene. CDR1 is MNHEY, CDR2 SVGAGI, per germline. The CDR3 bases are TGTGCCAGCAGTTACCCGGACAGGGTTGGAAACACCATATATTTT. Its protein product is CASSYPDRVGNTIYF.

The chain recombines TRBV4-2 with TRBJ2-2; TRBD2 is a possible D gene (5 bases). The CDR3 sequence is 16 residues long. From germline, CDR1 is LGHNA and CDR2 YNFKEQ. Trimming pared 4 bases from V and 1 base from J, leaving 13 bases between. The CDR3 DNA sequence: TGTGCCAGCAGCCCTACCGGACGGGAGAACACCGGGGAGCTGTTTTTT. Protein: CASSPTGRENTGELFF.

The chain carries TRBV19 and TRBJ1-5; D might be TRBD1 (5 bases). CDR1 is LNHDA, CDR2 SQIVND, per germline (reference sequence). CDR3 length equals 13 residues. Deletions cut 3 bases from V and 6 bases from J, with 9 bases between. The CDR3 nucleotides are TGTGCCAGTAGTATTGCCAGGGCTCAGCCCCAGCATTTT. Amino acids: CASSIARAQPQHF.

This chain links TRBV10-3 with TRBJ1-1; 7 bases map to TRBD1. The CDR3 is 14 residues long. V was pared by 0 bases and J by 5 bases, with 3 bases of the junction left unmatched. Germline values: CDR1 ENHRY, CDR2 SYGVKD. In DNA, the CDR3 is TGTGCCATCAGTGAGTCGACAGGGAGGACTGAAGCTTTCTTT. Its protein is CAISESTGRTEAFF.